Listed below are T cell receptor beta chains from one sample, sequenced in a study of blood T cell repertoires in COVID-19. The data were produced by immunoSEQ multiplex PCR, yet TCRdb's version contains in-frame clones alone and is incomplete. The table shows about 280,000 clones, with 87% occurring only once. Sequencing used peripheral blood. These receptors came from a woman aged 45-59 years who had recovered from COVID-19. The CDR3 runs from the conserved cysteine through the conserved F or W. D genes are given only for firm matches. Part of the rows lack a size; the others show once, few, many or a class for expanded clones.

TRBJ2-1,TRBV4-2,TRBD2,-,CASSPPFQRGVGNEQFF,TGTGCCAGCAGCCCGCCCTTCCAGCGGGGGGTTGGCAATGAGCAGTTCTTC
TRBJ1-5,TRBV6-5,TRBD1,-,CASSSLSDRGYQPQHF,TGTGCCAGCAGTTCCCTTTCGGACAGGGGATATCAGCCCCAGCATTTT
TRBJ1-1,TRBV10-3,TRBD1,once,CANGGQPNTEAFF,TGTGCCAACGGGGGACAGCCCAACACTGAAGCTTTCTTT
TRBJ2-5,TRBV18,TRBD2,-,CASSPQLAGASSQETQYF,TGTGCCAGCTCACCACAACTAGCGGGGGCCTCAAGTCAAGAGACCCAGTACTTC
TRBJ2-7,TRBV6-6,TRBD1,-,CASSMDRGYEQYF,TGTGCCAGCAGTATGGACAGGGGGTACGAGCAGTACTTC
TRBJ1-4,TRBV28,-,-,CASSSTGTNEKLFF,TGTGCCAGCAGTTCTACAGGGACTAATGAAAAACTGTTTTTT
TRBJ2-1,TRBV9,-,-,CASSGYRNSYNEQFF,TGTGCCAGCAGCGGCTATCGAAACTCCTACAATGAGCAGTTCTTC
TRBJ2-7,TRBV7-9,TRBD2,-,CASRASGGPLYEQYF,TGTGCCAGCAGGGCTAGCGGGGGCCCCCTCTACGAGCAGTACTTC
TRBJ1-1,TRBV6-1,-,-,CASSEAGQTNTEAFF,TGTGCCAGCAGTGAAGCTGGACAGACCAACACTGAAGCTTTCTTT
TRBJ2-7,TRBV28,TRBD2,-,CASSANGGAKPYEQYF,TGTGCCAGCAGTGCCAACGGGGGGGCTAAGCCCTACGAGCAGTACTTC
TRBJ2-7,TRBV29-1,TRBD1,-,CSGGQAYEQYF,TGCAGCGGGGGACAGGCCTACGAGCAGTACTTC
TRBJ1-5,TRBV28,TRBD1,-,CASSPQTGMGNQPQHF,TGTGCCAGCAGCCCCCAGACAGGGATGGGCAATCAGCCCCAGCATTTT
TRBJ1-3,TRBV4-3,-,-,CASSHAPSGGNTIYF,TGCGCCAGCAGCCACGCACCGTCGGGTGGAAACACCATATATTTT
TRBJ1-1,TRBV28,-,-,CASRRGAPGAFF,TGTGCCAGCAGGCGGGGGGCGCCGGGAGCTTTCTTT
TRBJ2-3,TRBV9,TRBD2,-,CASSVVSSAGGTQYF,TGTGCCAGCAGCGTAGTTAGCTCGGCGGGGGGAACGCAGTATTTT
TRBJ2-7,TRBV27,-,-,CASSPIRGYEQYF,TGTGCCAGCAGCCCCATTCGCGGGTACGAGCAGTACTTC
TRBJ2-7,TRBV29-1,-,once,CSVGGGEQYF,TGCAGCGTTGGAGGCGGCGAGCAGTACTTC
TRBJ2-5,TRBV6-2/TRBV6-3,-,-,CASSSTFKQGIGKTQYF,TGTGCCAGCAGCTCCACCTTTAAACAGGGAATCGGAAAGACCCAGTACTTC
TRBJ1-4,TRBV5-1,-,-,CASSSHLTGTSGKLFF,TGCGCCAGCAGCTCCCACTTAACAGGGACCTCCGGAAAACTGTTTTTT
TRBJ2-1,TRBV11-2,TRBD2,-,CASSPGVAGGFEQFF,TGTGCCAGCAGCCCCGGGGTAGCGGGAGGTTTTGAGCAGTTCTTC
TRBJ1-1,TRBV2,-,-,CASSARGENTEAFF,TGTGCCAGCAGTGCGCGGGGGGAGAACACTGAAGCTTTCTTT
TRBJ1-2,TRBV28,-,-,CASSFLGGNGYTF,TGTGCCAGCAGTTTCTTGGGGGGAAATGGCTACACCTTC
TRBJ2-3,TRBV2,-,-,CASSSFSTDTQYF,TGTGCCAGCAGCAGTTTCAGCACAGATACGCAGTATTTT
TRBJ1-6,TRBV4-2,-,-,CASSQDLENSPLHF,TGTGCCAGCAGCCAAGATTTAGAGAATTCACCCCTCCACTTT
TRBJ1-1,TRBV10-3,TRBD1,-,CATGGQGLPNTEAFF,TGTGCCACGGGAGGACAGGGCCTACCGAACACTGAAGCTTTCTTT
TRBJ2-3,TRBV2,-,-,CASKVEAGVTDTQYF,TGTGCCAGCAAGGTAGAGGCAGGGGTCACAGATACGCAGTATTTT
TRBJ2-3,TRBV12-3/TRBV12-4,-,-,CASTPRGRDTQYF,TGTGCCAGCACCCCACGGGGTAGAGATACGCAGTATTTT
TRBJ2-7,TRBV5-6,-,-,CASSSFWDNSYEQYF,TGTGCCAGCAGCTCGTTTTGGGACAACTCCTACGAGCAGTACTTC
TRBJ1-1,TRBV28,-,-,CASSFGRGRNTEAFF,TGTGCCAGCAGTTTTGGAAGGGGCCGGAACACTGAAGCTTTCTTT
TRBJ2-5,TRBV6-2/TRBV6-3,-,-,CASSPSRNQETQYF,TGTGCCAGCAGTCCCTCGAGGAACCAAGAGACCCAGTACTTC
TRBJ2-3,TRBV10-3,-,-,CATRDSKDTDTQYF,TGTGCCACCAGGGACTCGAAAGACACAGATACGCAGTATTTT
TRBJ1-5,TRBV7-2,TRBD1,-,CASSLGTAGTGGSQPQHF,TGTGCCAGCAGCTTAGGGACCGCGGGGACAGGGGGCAGTCAGCCCCAGCATTTT
TRBJ2-7,TRBV19,TRBD1,-,CASSTSGTGSSYEQYF,TGTGCCAGTAGTACATCCGGGACAGGGAGCTCCTACGAGCAGTACTTC
TRBJ2-7,TRBV11-1,TRBD1,-,CASSSRDRGRVDEQYF,TGTGCCAGCAGCTCCCGGGACAGGGGGCGAGTAGACGAGCAGTACTTC
TRBJ1-5,TRBV12-3/TRBV12-4,TRBD1,-,CASRGQPHQPQHF,TGTGCCAGCAGGGGACAGCCTCATCAGCCCCAGCATTTT
TRBJ2-1,TRBV6-2/TRBV6-3,TRBD2,-,CASSRTSGPYNEQFF,TGTGCCAGCAGTCGGACTAGCGGTCCCTACAATGAGCAGTTCTTC
TRBJ2-3,TRBV6-6,-,-,CASSYSEGQDTQYF,TGTGCCAGCAGTTACTCGGAGGGGCAAGATACGCAGTATTTT
TRBJ2-2,TRBV10-1,-,-,CASSEGTSGTIGELFF,TGCGCCAGCAGTGAGGGGACATCGGGAACCATCGGGGAGCTGTTTTTT
TRBJ2-5,TRBV5-1,-,-,CASSLPQKETQYF,TGCGCCAGCAGCTTGCCCCAGAAAGAGACCCAGTACTTC
TRBJ2-5,TRBV2,TRBD2,-,CASRQTSGGNQETQYF,TGTGCCAGCAGACAGACTAGCGGGGGGAATCAAGAGACCCAGTACTTC
TRBJ2-1,TRBV19,TRBD2,-,CASKLAGPNEQFF,TGTGCCAGTAAGCTAGCGGGGCCCAATGAGCAGTTCTTC
TRBJ1-1,TRBV6-5,TRBD1,-,CASSYGAGGTEAFF,TGTGCCAGCAGTTACGGGGCAGGGGGCACTGAAGCTTTCTTT
TRBJ1-2,TRBV10-3,-,-,CAISEWGGIYGYTF,TGTGCCATCAGTGAGTGGGGGGGGATCTATGGCTACACCTTC
TRBJ1-6,TRBV6-5,TRBD1,-,CASRMWDRNFSPLHF,TGTGCCAGCAGGATGTGGGACAGAAATTTTTCACCCCTCCACTTT
TRBJ1-6,TRBV2,-,-,CASRSGLSDSPLHF,TGTGCCAGCAGGTCTGGTCTATCGGATTCACCCCTCCACTTT
TRBJ1-1,TRBV7-2,-,-,CASSLTGGSEAFF,TGTGCCAGCAGCTTAACTGGAGGGTCTGAAGCTTTCTTT
TRBJ1-2,TRBV2,TRBD1,-,CASSERRDSINYGYTF,TGTGCCAGCAGTGAAAGAAGGGACAGCATTAACTATGGCTACACCTTC